This T cell receptor beta chain appears in the sequencing data of a study of blood T cell repertoires in COVID-19. Study context: Acute-phase and convalescent COVID-19 samples originated in the United States, Italy and Spain. Sources were T cells, B-cell-depleted T cells, or PBMCs; the material itself was cDNA or gDNA.

This CDR3 is 15 amino acids long. In germline, CDR1 is SGHRS, CDR2 YFSETQ. The V and J ends lost 4 bases and 1 base respectively, with 14 bases between them. Study processing details: Reference gene primers were amplified, and this amplification served to estimate nucleated cell counts. Produced via immunoSEQ multiplex PCR; TCRdb's table is partial and in-frame only. The DNA gave D and trimming, while V, J and clone size come from that table. Of some 170,000 clones in the sample, over 80% were seen once. Patients from Seattle were sampled longitudinally, starting during active infection. Sequencing was carried out using peripheral blood. The TCR sequence derives from a woman aged 40 to 55 with COVID-19, enrolled during active disease. The chain joins TRBV5-1 to TRBJ2-5, with a possible D match to TRBD2 (5 bases). The CDR3 coding sequence is TGCGCCAGCAGCGCCCGGACTGGGCGCCAAGAGACCCAGTACTTC. The encoded protein is CASSARTGRQETQYF.